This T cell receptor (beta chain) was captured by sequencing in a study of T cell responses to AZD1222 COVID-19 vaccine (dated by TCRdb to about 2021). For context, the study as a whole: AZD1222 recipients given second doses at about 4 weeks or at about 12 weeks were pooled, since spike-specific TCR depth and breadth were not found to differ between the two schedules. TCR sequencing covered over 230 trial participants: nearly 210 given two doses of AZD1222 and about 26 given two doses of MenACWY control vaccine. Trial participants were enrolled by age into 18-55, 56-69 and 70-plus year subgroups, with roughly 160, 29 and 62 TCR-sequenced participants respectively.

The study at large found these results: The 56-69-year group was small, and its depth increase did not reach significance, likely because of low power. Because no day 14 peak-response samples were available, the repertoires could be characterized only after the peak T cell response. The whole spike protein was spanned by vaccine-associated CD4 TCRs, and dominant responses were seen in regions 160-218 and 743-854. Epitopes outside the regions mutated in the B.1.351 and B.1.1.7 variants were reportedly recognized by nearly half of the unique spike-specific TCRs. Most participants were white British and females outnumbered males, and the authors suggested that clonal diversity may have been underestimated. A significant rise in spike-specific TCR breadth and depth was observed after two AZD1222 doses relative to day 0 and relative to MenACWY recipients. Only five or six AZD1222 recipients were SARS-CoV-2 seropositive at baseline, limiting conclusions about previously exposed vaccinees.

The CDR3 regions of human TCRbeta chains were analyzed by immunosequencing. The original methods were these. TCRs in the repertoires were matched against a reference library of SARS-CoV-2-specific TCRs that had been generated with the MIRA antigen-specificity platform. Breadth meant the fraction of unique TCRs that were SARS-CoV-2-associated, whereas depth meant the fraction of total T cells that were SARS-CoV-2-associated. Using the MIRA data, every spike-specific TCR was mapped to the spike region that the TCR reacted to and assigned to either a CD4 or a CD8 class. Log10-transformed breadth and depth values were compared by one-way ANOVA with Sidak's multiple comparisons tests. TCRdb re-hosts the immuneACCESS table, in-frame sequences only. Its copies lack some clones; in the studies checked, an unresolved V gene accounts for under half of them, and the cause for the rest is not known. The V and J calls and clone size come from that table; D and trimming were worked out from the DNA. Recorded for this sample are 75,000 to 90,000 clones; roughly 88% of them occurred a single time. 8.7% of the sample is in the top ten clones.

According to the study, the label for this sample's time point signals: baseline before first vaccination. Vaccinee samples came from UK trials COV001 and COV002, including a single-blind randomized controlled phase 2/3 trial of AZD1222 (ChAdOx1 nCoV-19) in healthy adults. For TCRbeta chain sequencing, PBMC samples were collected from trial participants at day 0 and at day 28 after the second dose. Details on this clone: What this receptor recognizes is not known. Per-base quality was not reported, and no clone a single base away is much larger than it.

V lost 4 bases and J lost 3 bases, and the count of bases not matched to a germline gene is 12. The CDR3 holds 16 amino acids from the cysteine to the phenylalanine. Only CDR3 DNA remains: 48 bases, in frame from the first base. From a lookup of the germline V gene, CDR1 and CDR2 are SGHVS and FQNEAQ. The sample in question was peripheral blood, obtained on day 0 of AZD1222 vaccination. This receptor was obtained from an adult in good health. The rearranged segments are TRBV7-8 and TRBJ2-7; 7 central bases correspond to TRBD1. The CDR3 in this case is CASSSLPGTASYEQYF. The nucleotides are TGTGCCAGCAGCTCGCTTCCCGGGACAGCCAGCTACGAGCAGTACTTC.